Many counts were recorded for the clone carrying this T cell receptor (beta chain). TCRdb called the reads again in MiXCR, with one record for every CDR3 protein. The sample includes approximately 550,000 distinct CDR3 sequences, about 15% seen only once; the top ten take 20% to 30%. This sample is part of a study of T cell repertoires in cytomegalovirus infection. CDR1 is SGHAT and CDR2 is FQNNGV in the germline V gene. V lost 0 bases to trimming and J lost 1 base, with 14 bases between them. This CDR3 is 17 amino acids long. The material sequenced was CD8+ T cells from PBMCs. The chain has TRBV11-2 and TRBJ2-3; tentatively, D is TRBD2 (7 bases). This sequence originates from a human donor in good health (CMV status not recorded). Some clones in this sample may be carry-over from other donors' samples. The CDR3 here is CASSLDRAGARTDTQYF. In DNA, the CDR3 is TGTGCCAGCAGCTTAGATCGGGCGGGGGCCCGCACAGATACGCAGTATTTT. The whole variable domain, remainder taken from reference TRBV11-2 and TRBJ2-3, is EAGVAQSPRYKIIEKRQSVAFWCNPISGHATLYWYQQILGQGPKLLIQFQNNGVVDDSQLPKDRFSAERLKGVDSTLKIQPAKLEDSAVYLCASSLDRAGARTDTQYFGPGTRLTVL.